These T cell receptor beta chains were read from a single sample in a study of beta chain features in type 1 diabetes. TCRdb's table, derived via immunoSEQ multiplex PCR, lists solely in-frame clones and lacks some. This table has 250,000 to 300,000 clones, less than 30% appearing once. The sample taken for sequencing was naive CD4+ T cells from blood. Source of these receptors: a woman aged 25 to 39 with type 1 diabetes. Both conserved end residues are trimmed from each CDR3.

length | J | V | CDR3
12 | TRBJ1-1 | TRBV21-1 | ASSKGDKNTEAF
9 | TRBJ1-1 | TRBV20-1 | SGGGYTEAF
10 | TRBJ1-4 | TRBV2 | ASTGSYEKLF
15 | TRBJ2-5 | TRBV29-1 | SAQDRGRFGQQETQY
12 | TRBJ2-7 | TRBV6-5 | ASRLPGNSYEQY
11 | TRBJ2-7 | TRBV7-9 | ASSSSGVNEQY
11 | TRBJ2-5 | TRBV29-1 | SSSGRARETQY
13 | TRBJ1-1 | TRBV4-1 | ASSTLRGGNTEAF
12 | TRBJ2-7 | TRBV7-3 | ASSLGDSSYEQY
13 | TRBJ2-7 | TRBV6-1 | ASSFWTQTSYEQY
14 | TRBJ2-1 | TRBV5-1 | ASTTPVGSSYNEQF
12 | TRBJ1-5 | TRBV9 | ASSVARDYQPQH
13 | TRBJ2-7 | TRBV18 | ASSPGQGPTYEQY
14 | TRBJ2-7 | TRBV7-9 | ASSLPRQLRTYEQY
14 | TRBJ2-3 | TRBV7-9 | ASSQGLAGITDTQY
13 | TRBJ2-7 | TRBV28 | ASKITGDVSYEQY
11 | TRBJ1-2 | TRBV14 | ASSQGRKHGDT